This T cell receptor (beta chain) emerged from a study of vaccination and CD4 T cells after COVID-19. The CDR3 extends over 16 amino acids. Unmatched junction bases numbered 10, after V lost 2 bases and J lost 7 bases. Germline V gene data show CDR1 as LNHDA and CDR2 as SQIVND (reference sequence). Treatment defined: approximately 9-day PBMC culture with coronavirus spike peptide pools or control peptides (ViraFEST assay). The Oncomine TCR Beta short-read assay sequenced DNA from cultured CD4+ T cells. Once CD4+ T cells had been cultured, genomic DNA was extracted from them. From the PCR reads, TCRdb called clonotypes with MiXCR, one entry per CDR3 protein. The sample lists more than 9,000 distinct CDR3 sequences; around 55% were seen once. A word on this clonotype: Antigen specificity is unknown.

The TCR was taken from a human donor who had recovered from COVID-19. Sequencing was performed on CD4+ T cells from blood, cultured in vitro. The chain recombines TRBV19 with TRBJ1-5, with 8 bases aligning to TRBD1. CDR3 sequence reads: CASSISRDRSSQPQHF. The CDR3 region has the DNA TGTGCCAGTAGTATAAGTCGGGACAGGAGTAGCCAGCCCCAGCATTTT. Variable domain in full (rest from reference TRBV19 and TRBJ1-5): DGGITQSPKYLFRKEGQNVTLSCEQNLNHDAMYWYRQDPGQGLRLIYYSQIVNDFQKGDIAEGYSVSREKKESFPLTVTSAQKNPTAFYLCASSISRDRSSQPQHFGDGTRLSIL.